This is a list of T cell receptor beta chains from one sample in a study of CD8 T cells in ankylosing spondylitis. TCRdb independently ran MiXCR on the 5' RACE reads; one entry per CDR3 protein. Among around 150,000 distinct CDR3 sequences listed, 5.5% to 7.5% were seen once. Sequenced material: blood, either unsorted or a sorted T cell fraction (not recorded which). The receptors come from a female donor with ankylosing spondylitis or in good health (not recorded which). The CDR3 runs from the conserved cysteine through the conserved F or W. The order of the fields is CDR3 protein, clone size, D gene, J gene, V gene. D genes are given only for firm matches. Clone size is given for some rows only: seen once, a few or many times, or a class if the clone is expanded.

CSVATGGGEQYF | many | TRBD1 | TRBJ2-7 | TRBV29-1
CASRSQGARGYTF | many | TRBD1 | TRBJ1-2 | TRBV28
CASNPGVSGYNEQFF | NA | NA | TRBJ2-1 | TRBV5-8
CSATGGYGYTF | NA | NA | TRBJ1-2 | TRBV20-1
CDSSPDSYSNQPQHF | once | NA | TRBJ1-5 | TRBV7-2
CSARDSARITDTQYF | many | NA | TRBJ2-3 | TRBV20-1
CASSVAHTGRYEQYF | many | NA | TRBJ2-7 | TRBV9
CASSTAGGSQYF | few | NA | TRBJ2-3 | TRBV19
CASSFRASGLYNEQFF | many | TRBD2 | TRBJ2-1 | TRBV12-3/TRBV12-4
CASSKLAGGPYEQYF | NA | TRBD2 | TRBJ2-7 | TRBV4-1
CATSDPGRSAEKLFF | many | NA | TRBJ1-4 | TRBV24-1
CRGDTYEQYF | many | NA | TRBJ2-7 | TRBV19
CASSAGGSADTQYF | many | TRBD2 | TRBJ2-3 | TRBV12-3/TRBV12-4
CASSPPSGGANEQFF | many | TRBD2 | TRBJ2-1 | TRBV5-1
CASSQETGVGETQYF | many | TRBD1 | TRBJ2-5 | TRBV4-2
CSARGAGSTDTQYF | NA | NA | TRBJ2-3 | TRBV20-1
CASSVGSRRGEETQYF | many | NA | TRBJ2-5 | TRBV9
CASSLTRAEWGNTEAFF | many | NA | TRBJ1-1 | TRBV27
CASSLAGGPTDTQYF | many | TRBD2 | TRBJ2-3 | TRBV5-1
CAISPRGSCEQYF | NA | NA | TRBJ2-7 | TRBV4-2
CASSAFAGVLLGNEQFF | many | TRBD2 | TRBJ2-1 | TRBV10-1
CASSYFLAVPTGQETQYF | many | TRBD2 | TRBJ2-5 | TRBV5-1
CSAPRLAGNNEQFF | many | TRBD2 | TRBJ2-1 | TRBV20-1
CASSSSPGGSYEQYF | many | NA | TRBJ2-7 | TRBV27
CASSITVLNTEAFF | many | NA | TRBJ1-1 | TRBV6-2/TRBV6-3
CASSLAGQPTGELFF | many | NA | TRBJ2-2 | TRBV7-7
CASTRKGTGDRRELFF | many | TRBD1 | TRBJ2-2 | TRBV28
CASSPSRGRETTQETQYF | many | NA | TRBJ2-5 | TRBV18
CASSARGNSNQPQHF | many | NA | TRBJ1-5 | TRBV28
CASSPQVPASYEQYF | many | NA | TRBJ2-7 | TRBV27
CASSLPQGLAPIYEQYF | few | TRBD2 | TRBJ2-7 | TRBV11-3
CASSLGTAITNEKLFF | many | TRBD1 | TRBJ1-4 | TRBV7-9
CASSLAPGANYGYTF | many | NA | TRBJ1-2 | TRBV7-2
CASIPTGNQPQHF | few | NA | TRBJ1-5 | TRBV28
CASSQVFGNTEAFF | many | NA | TRBJ1-1 | TRBV14
CSASRPFGEAFF | many | NA | TRBJ1-1 | TRBV20-1
CASSLGGRAGINLGNTIYF | many | NA | TRBJ1-3 | TRBV5-6
CASSLYFDTEAFF | NA | NA | TRBJ1-1 | TRBV7-9
CASSQDLGRQGQETQYF | few | TRBD1 | TRBJ2-5 | TRBV4-1
CSVGEGSRNTEAFF | few | NA | TRBJ1-1 | TRBV29-1
CSASFGTGDTEAFF | NA | TRBD1 | TRBJ1-1 | TRBV20-1
CASSQGGLAKNIQYF | many | NA | TRBJ2-4 | TRBV3-1